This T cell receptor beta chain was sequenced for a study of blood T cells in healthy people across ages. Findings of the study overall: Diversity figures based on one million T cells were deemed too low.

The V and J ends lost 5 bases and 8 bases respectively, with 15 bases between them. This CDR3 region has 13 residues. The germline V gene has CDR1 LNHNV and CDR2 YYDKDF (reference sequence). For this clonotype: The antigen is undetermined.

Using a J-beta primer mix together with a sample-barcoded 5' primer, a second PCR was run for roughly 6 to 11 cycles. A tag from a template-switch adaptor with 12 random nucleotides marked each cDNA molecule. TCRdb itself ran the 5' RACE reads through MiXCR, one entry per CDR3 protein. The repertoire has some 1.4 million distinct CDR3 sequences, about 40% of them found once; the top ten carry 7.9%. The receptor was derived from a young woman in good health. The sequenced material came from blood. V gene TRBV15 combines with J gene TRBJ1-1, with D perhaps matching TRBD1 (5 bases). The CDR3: CATSAALGDEAFF. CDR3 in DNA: TGTGCCACCAGCGCAGCCCTTGGGGACGAAGCTTTCTTT.